The clone carrying this T cell receptor (beta chain) showed up just a few times. The antigen remains undetermined. This specimen belongs to a study of tumor-infiltrating lymphocytes in primary liver carcinoma. About the study: Resecting the tumor surgically was how the patients' primary liver carcinoma was treated. These patients were men and women whose ages were 30 to 69 years. Tumors were stage T1-T3 N0M0, about 4 to 11 cm across. Findings and caveats of the study: Whereas tumor region pairs overlapped more, tumor-adjacent and tumor-blood pairs overlapped less.

Blood RNA was derived from unsorted whole blood, and germline DNA was extracted too. From around 0.5 ug total RNA, TCR beta cDNA was generated with a primer in the constant region. Each TCR beta library was derived from three nested multiplex PCR rounds that employed slightly modified ARM-PCR. TCRdb analysed the multiplex PCR reads with MiXCR anew, one entry per CDR3 protein. The profile shows about 300,000 distinct CDR3 sequences, about 62% of them singletons. This TCR came from a man aged 40-55 years with primary liver carcinoma and hepatitis B virus infection. Sequencing input: peripheral blood.

Written as DNA, the CDR3 is TGTGCCAGCAGCTTGGAAGGAGGGGACACCATATATTTT. This encodes CASSLEGGDTIYF. The V call is TRBV7-3, the J call TRBJ1-3; TRBD1 is a possible D gene (5 bases). The germline gives CDR1 SGHTA, CDR2 FQGTGA. This CDR3 spans 13 amino acids. V was shortened by 3 bases and J by 8 bases, with 11 bases between the two germline ends.